This T cell receptor (beta chain) appears in the sequencing data of a study of T cell responses to AZD1222 COVID-19 vaccine. Study-level points and caveats: White British donors predominated, females outnumbered males, and clonal diversity was possibly underestimated. Along spike, vaccine-associated CD4 TCRs were found throughout, with dominance at 160-218 and 743-854.

Regarding this clone: The antigen remains unidentified.

Assay: immunoSEQ multiplex PCR; the TCRdb copy retains only in-frame clones and omits some. Of approximately 84,000 clones listed, around 87% are singletons. In germline, CDR1 is SGHRS, CDR2 YFSETQ. The CDR3 is 13 amino acids. Trimming removed 5 bases at V and 2 bases at J, with 10 bases between. The chain joins TRBV5-1 to TRBJ1-2; D gene uncertain. The receptor was isolated from an adult who received the AZD1222 COVID-19 vaccine. The sample consisted of peripheral blood, taken 28 days after the second AZD1222 dose. CDR3 region: CASRPGLNYGYTF. The CDR3 nucleotides read TGCGCCAGCAGACCGGGATTGAACTATGGCTACACCTTC.